Listed here is a single T cell receptor beta chain. This record belongs to a study of cytomegalovirus exposure and HLA in healthy donors. V was trimmed by 4 bases and J by 6 bases, leaving 12 bases between them. Germline V gene sequence: CDR1 MRHNA, CDR2 SNTAGT. CDR3 length equals 14 residues. The PCR ran on 60 Vbeta and 13 Jbeta primers. The method was immunoSEQ multiplex PCR; TCRdb's version includes in-frame clones alone and lacks a portion of them. The sample has roughly 180,000 clones, 80% to 90% seen once. This clonotype was obtained from a girl aged 2-10 years in good health and CMV-seropositive. Material for sequencing was PBMCs. The genes are TRBV6-4 and TRBJ2-2; D not resolved. Here the CDR3 DNA reads TGTGCCAGCAGTGTCCGGTTCGGGTCCGGGGAGCTGTTTTTT. Translated: CASSVRFGSGELFF.